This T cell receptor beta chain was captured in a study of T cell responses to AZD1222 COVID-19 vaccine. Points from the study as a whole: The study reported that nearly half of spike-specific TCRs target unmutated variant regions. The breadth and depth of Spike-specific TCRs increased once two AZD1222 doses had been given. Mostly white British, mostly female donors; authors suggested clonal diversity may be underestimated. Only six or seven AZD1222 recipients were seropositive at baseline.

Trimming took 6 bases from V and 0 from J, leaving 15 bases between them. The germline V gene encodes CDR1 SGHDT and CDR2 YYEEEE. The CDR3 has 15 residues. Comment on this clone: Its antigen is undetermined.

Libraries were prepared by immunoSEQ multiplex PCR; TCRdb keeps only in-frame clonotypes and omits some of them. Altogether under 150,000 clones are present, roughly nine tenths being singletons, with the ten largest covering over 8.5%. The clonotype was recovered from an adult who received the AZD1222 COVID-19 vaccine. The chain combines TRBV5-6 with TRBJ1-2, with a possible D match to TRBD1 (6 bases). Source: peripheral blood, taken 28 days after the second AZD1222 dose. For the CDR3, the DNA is TGTGCCAGCAACAGCGGGGGGCTCGCTAACTATGGCTACACCTTC. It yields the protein CASNSGGLANYGYTF.